This T cell receptor beta chain was sequenced during a study of shared clonotypes between healthy human individuals. The sample holds one count of this clone. Other DNA sequences from this sample encode an identical CDR3 as well. Every immunoSEQ plate was one replicate of a subset's evenly spread DNA. Sequenced by immunoSEQ multiplex PCR; TCRdb stores in-frame clones only, minus some. The sample consists of millions of clones, roughly 95% of them appearing once. What was sequenced was naive CD4+ T cells sorted from blood. The subset: CD45RA+ positively selected. This TCR came from a man younger than 30 in good health.

The CDR3 DNA sequence: TGTGCCAGCAGTGCCGGGGGCGGCAATCAGCCCCAGCATTTT. Its translation: CASSAGGGNQPQHF. The chain couples TRBV6-1 to TRBJ1-5; a weak D match, TRBD1 (6 bases). The CDR3 has 14 amino acids. The germline CDR1 and CDR2 sequences are MNHNS and SASEGT. V lost 4 bases and J lost 2, with 9 bases in between.